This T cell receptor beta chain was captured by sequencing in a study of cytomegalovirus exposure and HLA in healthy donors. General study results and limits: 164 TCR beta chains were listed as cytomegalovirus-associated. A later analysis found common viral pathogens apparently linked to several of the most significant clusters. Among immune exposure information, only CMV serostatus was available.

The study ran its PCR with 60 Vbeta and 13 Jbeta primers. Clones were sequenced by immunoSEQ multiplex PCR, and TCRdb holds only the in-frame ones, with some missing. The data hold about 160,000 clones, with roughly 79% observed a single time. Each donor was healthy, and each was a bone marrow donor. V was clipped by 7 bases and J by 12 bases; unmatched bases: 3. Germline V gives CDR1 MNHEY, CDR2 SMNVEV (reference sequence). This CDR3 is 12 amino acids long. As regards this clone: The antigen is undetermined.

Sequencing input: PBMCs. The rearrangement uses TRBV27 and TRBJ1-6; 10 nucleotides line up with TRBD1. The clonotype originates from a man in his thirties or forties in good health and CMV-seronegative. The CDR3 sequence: CASTTGGGPLHF. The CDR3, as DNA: TGTGCCAGCACGACAGGGGGCGGACCCCTCCACTTT.